This entry lists 29 T cell receptor beta chains sequenced from one sample in a study of shared clonotypes between healthy human individuals. Naive CD8 cells lacked CD45RO and underwent positive selection for CCR7, leaving out terminally differentiated effector memory CD45RA+ cells. Using immunoSEQ multiplex PCR, the repertoire was profiled, and TCRdb retains in-frame clones only, with some absent. The table lists under 2,000,000 clones, about 95% of them singletons. The sequenced material came from naive CD8+ T cells sorted from blood. These TCRs come from a man between 18 and 29 years old in good health.

The gene calls are TRBV4-1 and TRBJ1-5, with D maybe TRBD1 (6 bases). The CDR3 consists of 15 residues. The V and J ends lost 0 bases and 8 bases respectively, with 14 bases between them. Looked up from germline, CDR1 is MGHRA and CDR2 is YSYEKL. The DNA of the CDR3 is TGCGCCAGCAGCCAAGAGTCGGGGGGCGCGGAGCCCCAGCATTTT. The encoded protein is CASSQESGGAEPQHF.

The chain uses TRBV28 and TRBJ1-5; D ambiguous. CDR3 length equals 14 residues. Germline CDR1 reads MDHEN; CDR2 reads SYDVKM. Trimming took off 4 bases at V and 1 base at J, with 8 bases between the two ends. CDR3: CASSYTPSNQPQHF. CDR3 coding DNA: TGTGCCAGCAGTTATACACCGAGCAATCAGCCCCAGCATTTT.

V is TRBV6-1 and J is TRBJ1-5, with TRBD1 matching 12 bases. Germline-derived CDR1 and CDR2 are MNHNS and SASEGT. The CDR3 has 16 amino acids. V shed 1 base and J 7 bases; nucleotides not matched to a gene: 5. The CDR3 nucleotides are TGTGCCAGCAGTGAAGAAGGGACAGGGGGCCGGCAGCCCCAGCATTTT. As protein: CASSEEGTGGRQPQHF.

The chain recombines TRBV28 with TRBJ1-1; no definite D call. From germline, CDR1 is MDHEN and CDR2 SYDVKM. Trimming took 3 bases from V and 2 from J, leaving 10 bases between them. The CDR3 loop spans 14 amino acids. This CDR3 reads CASSFVNTNTEAFF. CDR3 bases: TGTGCCAGCAGTTTTGTTAACACAAACACTGAAGCTTTCTTT.

The genes are TRBV5-6 and TRBJ2-7; TRBD2 matches at 13 bases. The CDR3 covers 15 residues. The germline V gene encodes CDR1 SGHDT and CDR2 YYEEEE. The V gene end was trimmed by 4 bases and the J gene end by 4 bases; junction bases not matched to a gene: 5. The DNA for the CDR3 is TGTGCCAGCAGCCACGGGACTAGCGGGGAGTACGAGCAGTACTTC. This translates into CASSHGTSGEYEQYF.

The gene calls are TRBV4-3 and TRBJ1-5, with 8 bases lining up with TRBD1. Germline V gene lookup returns CDR1 LGHNA and CDR2 YSLEER. The CDR3 runs to 15 residues. The J segment lost 2 bases and the V segment lost 0 bases, leaving 0 bases of the junction unmatched. This CDR3 is CASSQETGGNQPQHF. The DNA of the CDR3 is TGCGCCAGCAGCCAAGAGACAGGGGGCAATCAGCCCCAGCATTTT.

J is TRBJ2-1 and V is TRBV4-3; no clear D. From germline, CDR1 is LGHNA and CDR2 YSLEER. The V and J ends lost 2 bases and 0 bases respectively, with 5 bases between them. The CDR3 sequence is 14 residues long. CDR3 DNA sequence: TGCGCCAGCAGCCAAACGAGCTCCTACAATGAGCAGTTCTTC. As protein: CASSQTSSYNEQFF.

CDR3 in amino acids: CASCAPSGLQGDNEQFF. The DNA for the CDR3 is TGTGCCAGCTGCGCGCCTAGCGGGCTACAGGGGGACAATGAGCAGTTCTTC. The chain joins TRBV7-9 to TRBJ2-1; either TRBD1 or TRBD2 may fit D (8 bases each). Trimming took off 8 bases at V and 5 bases at J, with 25 bases between the two ends. CDR1 is SEHNR and CDR2 is FQNEAQ in the germline V gene (reference sequence). The CDR3 covers 17 residues.

Comments on this clone: Additional DNA sequences in this sample encode the identical CDR3. The chain carries TRBV4-1 and TRBJ2-7; 8 bases align to TRBD1. Germline CDR1 and CDR2: MGHRA and YSYEKL. The CDR3 totals 14 residues. The junction had 1 base not matched to a gene; V was cut back by 2 bases and J by 1 base. This chain's CDR3 is CASSQRTGSYEQYF. CDR3 bases: TGCGCCAGCAGCCAAAGGACAGGGTCCTACGAGCAGTACTTC.

The CDR3 protein is CAVRGDTEAFF. The CDR3 coding sequence is TGTGCCGTCAGGGGAGACACTGAAGCTTTCTTT. J is TRBJ1-1 and V is TRBV6-5, with D maybe TRBD1 (6 bases). Looked up from germline, CDR1 is MNHEY and CDR2 is SVGAGI. There are 11 residues in the CDR3. Trimming shortened V by 11 bases and J by 3 bases, and 10 bases separated the two germline ends.

This clone was detected only once. The chain is built from TRBV7-9 and TRBJ2-5; no clear D. The V end was cut by 5 bases, the J end by 3 bases, with 13 bases between. This CDR3 region has 14 residues. Germline V CDR1 and CDR2: SEHNR, FQNEAQ (reference sequence). The CDR3 DNA reads as TGTGCCAGCAGCAACAAGTGGGAAAAAGAGACCCAGTACTTC. The encoded protein is CASSNKWEKETQYF.

The V gene is TRBV10-1, the J gene TRBJ2-1; no clear D. Germline loops: CDR1 WNHNN, CDR2 SYGVQD (reference sequence). Between the trimmed V and J ends, which lost 1 base and 2 bases, there was a span of 18 bases. The CDR3 covers 18 residues. CDR3 amino acids: CASSEFIIAAPPYNEQFF. DNA for the CDR3: TGCGCCAGCAGTGAGTTTATTATCGCGGCTCCCCCCTACAATGAGCAGTTCTTC.

DNA of the CDR3: TGTGCCAGCAGCTTAGAGGGTATCATACTCTCCACAGATACGCAGTATTTT. Translated: CASSLEGIILSTDTQYF. The J gene is TRBJ2-3, the V gene TRBV7-6, with D unresolved. V was pared by 1 base and J by 2 bases, with 16 bases between. Germline V gives CDR1 SGHVS, CDR2 FNYEAQ. The CDR3 has 17 amino acids.

This sequence joins TRBV13 and TRBJ2-4, with TRBD2 identical over 7 bases. V shed 3 bases and J 3 bases; nucleotides not matched to a gene: 5. Germline-derived CDR1 and CDR2 are PRHDT and FYEKMQ (reference sequence). The CDR3 loop spans 15 amino acids. CDR3 protein: CASSLGGLDKNIQYF. The DNA for the CDR3 is TGTGCCAGCAGCTTGGGGGGGTTGGACAAAAACATTCAGTACTTC. The full variable domain, its missing parts supplied by reference TRBV13 and TRBJ2-4, is AAGVIQSPRHLIKEKRETATLKCYPIPRHDTVYWYQQGPGQDPQFLISFYEKMQSDKGSIPDRFSAQQFSDYHSELNMSSLELGDSALYFCASSLGGLDKNIQYFGAGTRLSVL.

This sequence joins TRBV28 and TRBJ1-5; no reliable D call. The germline CDR1 and CDR2 sequences are MDHEN and SYDVKM. Trimming pared 3 bases from V and 2 bases from J, leaving 11 bases between. CDR3 length equals 15 residues. For the CDR3, the DNA is TGTGCCAGCAGTTTTGGGCTACGGGGCAATCAGCCCCAGCATTTT. This codes for CASSFGLRGNQPQHF. The full variable domain, its missing parts supplied by reference TRBV28 and TRBJ1-5, is DVKVTQSSRYLVKRTGEKVFLECVQDMDHENMFWYRQDPGLGLRLIYFSYDVKMKEKGDIPEGYSVSREKKERFSLILESASTNQTSMYLCASSFGLRGNQPQHFGDGTRLSIL.

V and J are TRBV6-5 and TRBJ2-5; tentatively, D is TRBD1 or TRBD2 (5 bases each). V lost 5 bases to trimming and J lost 5 bases, with 15 bases between them. Germline assignment: CDR1 MNHEY and CDR2 SVGAGI. The CDR3 runs 14 residues. CDR3 coding DNA: TGTGCCAGCAGTACGTCCGGGACCATGGAGACCCAGTACTTC. Translated, it gives CASSTSGTMETQYF.

The chain employs TRBV30 and TRBJ2-2; the match to TRBD1 covers 7 bases. V lost 4 bases and J lost 4; bases outside the gene matches: 12. Germline values: CDR1 GTSNPN, CDR2 SVGIG (reference sequence). The CDR3 has 16 amino acids. The CDR3 reads CAWTGLAGGSTGELFF. DNA of the CDR3: TGTGCCTGGACGGGGCTTGCAGGGGGTAGCACCGGGGAGCTGTTTTTT.

As for this clone: This sample includes further DNA sequences coding for the same CDR3. V usage is TRBV6-5 and J usage is TRBJ1-1; the D is unclear. The CDR3 totals 13 residues. The ends were cut back, 3 bases at V and 5 bases at J, with 10 bases in the middle. Looked up from germline, CDR1 is MNHEY and CDR2 is SVGAGI. The CDR3 spells CASSYPEGTEAFF. CDR3 nucleotides: TGTGCCAGCAGTTATCCTGAGGGAACTGAAGCTTTCTTT.

Comments on this clone: Relative to the germline gene, one junction end is altered; a read error may explain this. V gene TRBV7-7 combines with J gene TRBJ2-7, with 9 bases lining up with TRBD1. Germline V CDR1 and CDR2: SSHAT, FNYEAQ (reference sequence). CDR3 length: 15 residues. In DNA form, the CDR3 reads TGTGCTAGCAGCTTTAGGGACAGGGACTCCTACGAGCAGTACTTC. It encodes CASSFRDRDSYEQYF.

The CDR3 sequence: CASSLGTVDYEQYF. CDR3 bases: TGTGCCAGCAGCCTGGGGACGGTAGATTACGAGCAGTACTTC. The rearrangement uses TRBV5-6 and TRBJ2-7; D possibly uses TRBD1 or TRBD2 (5 bases each). Trimming took 4 bases from V and 4 from J, leaving 15 bases between them. The CDR3 covers 14 residues. Germline-derived CDR1 and CDR2 are SGHDT and YYEEEE.

This chain joins TRBV4-3 and TRBJ2-5, with 7 bases lining up with TRBD1. The CDR3 sequence is 17 residues long. Germline loops: CDR1 LGHNA, CDR2 YSLEER. V lost 3 bases and J lost 3; bases outside the gene matches: 13. The CDR3 is CASSQELFVQGEETQYF. DNA for the CDR3: TGCGCCAGCAGCCAGGAACTGTTCGTCCAGGGGGAAGAGACCCAGTACTTC.

The chain combines TRBV30 with TRBJ2-7; possibly TRBD2 for D (5 bases). The V and J ends lost 3 bases and 2 bases respectively, with 14 bases between them. CDR3 length equals 14 residues. Germline CDR1 is GTSNPN and CDR2 is SVGIG (reference sequence). The CDR3 bases are TGTGCCTGGAGGGTCCCACTAGGACCCTACGAGCAGTACTTC. Its protein product is CAWRVPLGPYEQYF.

The chain employs TRBV7-9 and TRBJ2-1; D remains unclear. The V gene's germline CDR1 is SEHNR and CDR2 FQNEAQ (reference sequence). V was trimmed by 5 bases and J by 0 bases, leaving 8 bases between them. CDR3 length: 14 amino acids. For the CDR3, the DNA is TGTGCCAGCAGCCCCCAGAGCTCCTACAATGAGCAGTTCTTC. It is translated as CASSPQSSYNEQFF.

The V and J genes are TRBV6-1 and TRBJ1-4; D is unresolved. Looked up from germline, CDR1 is MNHNS and CDR2 is SASEGT. V lost 7 bases and J 4 bases, leaving 4 bases between the germline ends. The CDR3 length is 11 residues. The CDR3: CASKVNEKLFF. Written as DNA, the CDR3 is TGTGCCAGCAAAGTTAATGAAAAACTGTTTTTT.

The chain combines TRBV5-1 with TRBJ1-1, with D maybe TRBD1 (6 bases). This CDR3 has 14 amino acids. Germline CDR1 reads SGHRS; CDR2 reads YFSETQ. V lost 5 bases and J lost 1, with 12 bases in between. The CDR3 loop reads CASSPGQQNTEAFF. The CDR3 DNA sequence: TGCGCCAGCAGTCCCGGACAGCAGAACACTGAAGCTTTCTTT.

This chain uses TRBV5-4 with TRBJ2-7; 7 positions agree with TRBD2. The junction had 5 bases not matched to a gene; V was cut back by 1 base and J by 7 bases. The CDR3 length is 13 residues. Germline values: CDR1 SGHNT, CDR2 YYREEE (reference sequence). The DNA of the CDR3 is TGTGCCAGCAGCTTGTTTAGCGGGTGGGAGCAGTACTTC. This encodes CASSLFSGWEQYF. Using reference TRBV5-4 and TRBJ2-7 for the parts outside the CDR3, the full variable domain is ETGVTQSPTHLIKTRGQQVTLRCSSQSGHNTVSWYQQALGQGPQFIFQYYREEENGRGNFPPRFSGLQFPNYSSELNVNALELDDSALYLCASSLFSGWEQYFGPGTRLTVT.

The chain has TRBV4-3 and TRBJ2-3; 10 nucleotides agree with TRBD2. After removal of 0 bases from V and 1 base from J, the junction contained 7 bases not matched to a gene. The CDR3 totals 18 residues. Germline CDR1 is LGHNA and CDR2 is YSLEER. In nucleotides, the CDR3 is TGCGCCAGCAGCCAAGATCTCGGAGGACTAGCGGGCACAGATACGCAGTATTTT. It yields the protein CASSQDLGGLAGTDTQYF.

This clone was picked up one time. The rearrangement links TRBV6-5 to TRBJ1-2; perhaps TRBD1 as D (5 bases). Trimming removed 6 bases from V and 2 bases from J, with 16 bases in between. CDR1 and CDR2 from the germline V gene are MNHEY and SVGAGI. This CDR3 contains 15 residues. The CDR3 loop reads CASSPEPGYNYGYTF. CDR3 bases: TGTGCCAGCAGCCCCGAGCCAGGGTACAACTATGGCTACACCTTC.

V gene TRBV19 combines with J gene TRBJ2-3, with TRBD2 as a possible D gene (5 bases). Germline-derived CDR1 and CDR2 are LNHDA and SQIVND (reference sequence). V was trimmed by 4 bases and J by 6 bases, leaving 14 bases between them. The CDR3 is made up of 14 amino acids. CDR3 amino acids: CASSTRGTRDTQYF. For the CDR3, the DNA is TGTGCCAGTAGTACCCGGGGTACAAGGGATACGCAGTATTTT.